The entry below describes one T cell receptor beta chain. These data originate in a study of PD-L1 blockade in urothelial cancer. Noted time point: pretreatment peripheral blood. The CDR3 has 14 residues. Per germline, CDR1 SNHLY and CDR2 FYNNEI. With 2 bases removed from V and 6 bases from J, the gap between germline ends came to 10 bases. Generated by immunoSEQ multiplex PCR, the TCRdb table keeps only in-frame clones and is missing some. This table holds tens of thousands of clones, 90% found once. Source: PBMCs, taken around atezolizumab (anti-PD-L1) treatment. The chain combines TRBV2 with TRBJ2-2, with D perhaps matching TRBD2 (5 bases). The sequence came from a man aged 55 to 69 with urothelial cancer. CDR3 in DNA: TGTGCCAGCAGTGAATTCCCCGGGGCCGGGGAGCTGTTTTTT. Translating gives CASSEFPGAGELFF.